This T cell receptor (beta chain) originates from a study of blood T cell repertoires in COVID-19. Clones were sequenced by immunoSEQ multiplex PCR, and TCRdb holds only the in-frame ones, with some missing. The sample includes tens of thousands of clones, approximately 91% seen only once; the top ten take over 4%. CDR3 length: 14 amino acids. The V gene's germline CDR1 is GTSNPN and CDR2 SVGIG (reference sequence). V shed 4 bases and J 2 bases; nucleotides not matched to a gene: 6. The rearrangement uses TRBV30 and TRBJ2-7; 9 bases agree with TRBD2. The clonotype originates from a man aged 65 to 79 with active COVID-19. Sequenced: peripheral blood. The chain's CDR3 is CAWTSGGITYEQYF. The CDR3 DNA follows: TGTGCCTGGACCAGCGGGGGGATTACCTACGAGCAGTACTTC.